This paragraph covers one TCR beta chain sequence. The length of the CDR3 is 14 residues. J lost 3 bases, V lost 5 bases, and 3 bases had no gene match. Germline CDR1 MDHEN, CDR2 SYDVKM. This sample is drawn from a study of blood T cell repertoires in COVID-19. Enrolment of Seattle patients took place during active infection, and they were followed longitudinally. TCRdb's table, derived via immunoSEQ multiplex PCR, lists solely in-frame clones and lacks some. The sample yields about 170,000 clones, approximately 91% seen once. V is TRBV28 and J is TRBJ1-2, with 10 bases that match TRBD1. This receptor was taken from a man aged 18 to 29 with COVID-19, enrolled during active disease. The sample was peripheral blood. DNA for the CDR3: TGTGCCAGCAGTGACAGGGGGCAGTACTATGGCTACACCTTC. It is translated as CASSDRGQYYGYTF.